This T cell receptor (beta chain) was recorded in a study of T cells in Graves' hyperthyroidism and ophthalmopathy. Study-level results: A 13 V-J model separated ophthalmopathy from stable hyperthyroidism.

This clonotype was counted between two and nine times. Its target is unknown. Amplification yielded TCR beta CDR3 regions, with RNA transcripts as the source. The HTBI set primed first-round TCR CDR3 RT-PCR. Each CDR3 protein is one row after TCRdb ran MiXCR on the multiplex PCR reads. Found here are fewer than 250,000 distinct CDR3 sequences, about 24% of them singletons; the top ten hold about a third. The sample taken for sequencing was blood. The clonotype comes from a woman aged 35 to 49 with Graves' ophthalmopathy.

The CDR3 here is CATSEYRDGYYGYTF. The CDR3 nucleotides read TGTGCCACCAGTGAATACCGGGACGGATACTATGGCTACACCTTC. The chain uses TRBV24-1 and TRBJ1-2, with D possibly TRBD1 on 5 matching bases. CDR3 length: 15 amino acids. V lost 4 bases, J lost 3 bases, and 14 bases lay in between. Germline CDR1 KGHDR, CDR2 SFDVKD.